The 25 T cell receptor beta chains below come from one sample, sequenced in a study of T cells in localized non-small cell lung cancer. TCRdb's table, derived via immunoSEQ multiplex PCR, lists solely in-frame clones and lacks some. The sample includes thousands of clones, under 35% of them seen just once. The specimen was normal lung tissue next to the tumor, collected before any cancer treatment. Receptors originate from a man aged 35 to 70 with stage I lung adenocarcinoma.

This clone was detected a few times. V gene TRBV11-3 combines with J gene TRBJ2-7; 13 bases align to TRBD2. Losses at the gene ends were 5 bases for V and 0 bases for J; bases not matched to a gene: 7. The length of the CDR3 is 17 residues. Looked up from germline, CDR1 is SGHNT and CDR2 is YENEEA. The CDR3 sequence: CASSRGLAGQTSYEQYF. CDR3 in DNA: TGTGCCAGCAGCAGGGGACTAGCGGGACAGACCTCCTACGAGCAGTACTTC.

This clone was recorded a few times. V and J are TRBV6-8 and TRBJ2-3, with TRBD2 identical over 8 bases. There are 16 residues in the CDR3. The junction had 12 bases not matched to a gene; V was cut back by 6 bases and J by 4 bases. CDR1 and CDR2 from the germline V gene are MNHGY and SAAAGT. The DNA for the CDR3 is TGTGCCAGCAGGAACTCCCAGCGGGAGAGAGCAGATACGCAGTATTTT. This gives the protein CASRNSQRERADTQYF.

The chain employs TRBV28 and TRBJ1-2; 12 nucleotides align to TRBD1. Trimming at V came to 2 bases and at J to 8 bases, leaving 12 bases not matched to a gene. The CDR3 consists of 17 residues. From germline, CDR1 is MDHEN and CDR2 SYDVKM. CDR3 sequence: CASSLGTGGGAGSGYTF. The CDR3 nucleotides read TGTGCCAGCAGTTTAGGGACAGGGGGCGGTGCAGGGTCCGGCTACACCTTC.

This rearrangement joins TRBV9 to TRBJ2-7, with D uncertain. Per the germline V gene, CDR1 is SGDLS and CDR2 is YYNGEE. The CDR3 length is 13 residues. V lost 5 bases to trimming and J lost 3 bases, with 12 bases between them. CDR3 coding DNA: TGTGCCAGCAGTGAAAGGGTGTACTACGAGCAGTACTTC. Translating gives CASSERVYYEQYF. Drawing the rest from reference TRBV9 and TRBJ2-7, the complete variable domain is DSGVTQTPKHLITATGQRVTLRCSPRSGDLSVYWYQQSLDQGLQFLIQYYNGEERAKGNILERFSAQQFPDLHSELNLSSLELGDSALYFCASSERVYYEQYFGPGTRLTVT.

The chain links TRBV5-1 to TRBJ1-1; 7 nucleotides line up with TRBD1. The CDR3 runs 15 residues. Germline V CDR1 and CDR2: SGHRS, YFSETQ. V lost 0 bases and J lost 1; bases outside the gene matches: 3. CDR3 in DNA: TGCGCCAGCAGCTTGGAAGGGGACAGGAACACTGAAGCTTTCTTT. Its protein is CASSLEGDRNTEAFF. The whole variable domain, filled in from reference TRBV5-1 and TRBJ1-1, reads KAGVTQTPRYLIKTRGQQVTLSCSPISGHRSVSWYQQTPGQGLQFLFEYFSETQRNKGNFPGRFSGRQFSNSRSEMNVSTLELGDSALYLCASSLEGDRNTEAFFGQGTRLTVV.

This clone was counted a few times. The J gene is TRBJ2-3, the V gene TRBV9; 8 bases line up with TRBD2. CDR1 and CDR2 from the germline V gene are SGDLS and YYNGEE. V was pared by 3 bases and J by 1 base, with 4 bases of the junction left unmatched. CDR3 length: 15 residues. DNA of the CDR3: TGTGCCAGCAGCGCCTTAGCGGGGCGCACAGATACGCAGTATTTT. Translated, it gives CASSALAGRTDTQYF.

This clone turned up a few times. The sequence runs out 1 residue before the end of the CDR3; the remainder is reconstructed from the germline J gene. The chain carries TRBV6-1 and TRBJ2-3; the D gene could be TRBD1 or TRBD2 (5 bases each). Germline V gives CDR1 MNHNS, CDR2 SASEGT. V lost 0 bases to trimming and J lost 0 bases, with 7 bases between them. CDR3 size: 15 residues. The CDR3 spells CASSEAGTSTDTQYF. The CDR3 DNA, read in part, is TGTGCCAGCAGTGAAGCTGGGACCAGCACAGATACGCAGTAT.

V and J are TRBV11-3 and TRBJ2-1; D is possibly TRBD1 or TRBD2 (6 bases each). CDR1 is SGHNT, CDR2 YENEEA, per germline. The V end was cut by 4 bases, the J end by 7 bases, with 14 bases between. The CDR3 is 14 residues long. In DNA, the CDR3 is TGTGCCAGCAGCTCCCGACTAGGGGGGAATGAGCAGTTCTTC. Translation: CASSSRLGGNEQFF.

The V call is TRBV6-8, the J call TRBJ2-2; tentative D call: TRBD2 (6 bases). Trimming took off 5 bases at V and 6 bases at J, with 7 bases between the two ends. The V gene's germline CDR1 is MNHGY and CDR2 SAAAGT. The CDR3 runs to 12 residues. In nucleotides, the CDR3 is TGTGCCAGCAGTCGGGACTCCGGGGAGCTGTTTTTT. It encodes CASSRDSGELFF.

The chain recombines TRBV19 with TRBJ2-1; D may be TRBD1 (5 bases). CDR1 and CDR2 from the germline V gene are LNHDA and SQIVND (reference sequence). CDR3 length equals 15 residues. Trimming stripped 3 bases from V and 4 bases from J, with 13 bases between. The DNA for the CDR3 is TGTGCCAGTAGTATGAGCAGGGAACAGTACAATGAGCAGTTCTTC. Translation gives CASSMSREQYNEQFF.

This clone was seen a few times. The chain joins TRBV19 to TRBJ2-7; no clear D gene. The CDR3 spans 14 residues. Germline CDR1 reads LNHDA; CDR2 reads SQIVND (reference sequence). With 4 bases removed from V and 2 bases from J, the gap between germline ends came to 12 bases. CDR3 DNA sequence: TGTGCCAGTAGTAATGGCCCCTCCGCCTACGAGCAGTACTTC. This sequence encodes CASSNGPSAYEQYF.

The V and J genes are TRBV19 and TRBJ1-5, with D perhaps TRBD1 (5 bases). Germline assignment: CDR1 LNHDA and CDR2 SQIVND (reference sequence). CDR3 length equals 16 residues. Trimming removed 4 bases from V and 7 bases from J, with 20 bases in between. CDR3 nucleotides: TGTGCCAGTAGTAGCTGGTTGTCAGGGCCGGGGCAGCCCCAGCATTTT. Encoded protein: CASSSWLSGPGQPQHF.

This chain uses TRBV18 with TRBJ2-7, with D perhaps matching TRBD2 (5 bases). Germline V lookup: CDR1 KGHSH, CDR2 LQKENI. The CDR3 is made up of 12 amino acids. V lost 6 bases to trimming and J lost 7 bases, with 13 bases between them. CDR3 region: CASSPDSGEQYV. CDR3 nucleotide sequence: TGTGCCAGCTCCCCCGACTCGGGGGAGCAGTACGTC.

This clone has only a few counts. The CDR3 here is CATSDSYMNTEAFF. As DNA, the CDR3 is TGTGCCACCTCGGACAGCTATATGAACACTGAAGCTTTCTTT. V gene TRBV18 combines with J gene TRBJ1-1, with D perhaps matching TRBD1 (6 bases). CDR3 length: 14 amino acids. Trimming took off 10 bases at V and 0 bases at J, with 15 bases between the two ends. In germline, CDR1 is KGHSH, CDR2 LQKENI.

The J gene is TRBJ2-5, the V gene TRBV11-3; D uncertain. Trimming removed 3 bases from V and 5 bases from J, with 13 bases in between. The CDR3 runs 14 residues. CDR1 and CDR2 from the germline V gene are SGHNT and YENEEA. CDR3 in DNA: TGTGCCAGCAGCTTTACTGTCACGATGGAGACCCAGTACTTC. It specifies CASSFTVTMETQYF.

The rearrangement joins TRBV6-8 to TRBJ1-2; D unclear. This CDR3 has 14 amino acids. Per the germline V gene, CDR1 is MNHGY and CDR2 is SAAAGT. V was trimmed by 5 bases and J by 7 bases, leaving 17 bases between them. Here the CDR3 reads CASSAKVGFGGYTF. Written as DNA, the CDR3 is TGTGCCAGCAGTGCCAAAGTGGGCTTCGGTGGCTACACCTTC.

The rearrangement uses TRBV9 and TRBJ1-5; no clear D. V was pared by 9 bases and J by 0 bases, with 10 bases between. The CDR3 loop spans 13 amino acids. Germline CDR1 is SGDLS and CDR2 is YYNGEE. As DNA, the CDR3 is TGTGCCACTCAGCGGGATAGCAATCAGCCCCAGCATTTT. Protein product: CATQRDSNQPQHF.

V is TRBV28 and J is TRBJ1-1; 9 nucleotides match TRBD1. With 7 bases clipped from V and 5 bases from J, the junction kept 8 bases outside the gene matches. The CDR3 runs 14 residues. Germline V CDR1 and CDR2: MDHEN, SYDVKM. CDR3 DNA: TGTGCCAGCACCGGGACAGGGAGAGTTACTGAAGCTTTCTTT. This codes for CASTGTGRVTEAFF.

V and J are TRBV19 and TRBJ2-1; D is undetermined. V dropped 5 bases and J dropped 10 bases, with 9 bases sitting between them. Germline CDR1 LNHDA, CDR2 SQIVND (reference sequence). This CDR3 is 11 amino acids long. Here the CDR3 DNA reads TGTGCCAGTAGTCACGGACCAGAGCAGTTCTTC. Amino acid sequence: CASSHGPEQFF.

The V gene is TRBV18, the J gene TRBJ2-2; 7 positions agree with TRBD1. Trimming at V came to 4 bases and at J to 6 bases, leaving 11 bases not matched to a gene. This CDR3 has 16 residues. From germline, CDR1 is KGHSH and CDR2 LQKENI. This chain's CDR3 is CASSLPRDSSSGELFF. DNA for the CDR3: TGTGCCAGCTCACTGCCCCGGGACAGCTCTTCCGGGGAGCTGTTTTTT.

This clone was seen only a few times. J is TRBJ2-1 and V is TRBV9; 7 bases match TRBD2. The CDR3 has 19 amino acids. With V trimmed by 3 bases and J by 0 bases, 15 bases remained unmatched. Germline CDR1 reads SGDLS; CDR2 reads YYNGEE. CDR3 in amino acids: CASSAANEKRTSSYNEQFF. The CDR3, as DNA: TGTGCCAGCAGCGCGGCAAACGAAAAGCGGACTAGCTCCTACAATGAGCAGTTCTTC.

By share, this clone ranks as large. The chain couples TRBV11-3 to TRBJ1-1; D not certain. The CDR3 runs to 17 residues. With 1 base removed from V and 1 base from J, the gap between germline ends came to 16 bases. Looked up from germline, CDR1 is SGHNT and CDR2 is YENEEA. The DNA for the CDR3 is TGTGCCAGCAGCTTAGGCCGCAAATACCGCGAGAACACTGAAGCTTTCTTT. This translates into CASSLGRKYRENTEAFF.

The chain links TRBV29-1 to TRBJ1-1; D is possibly TRBD1 (6 bases). The CDR3 runs to 15 residues. Germline loops: CDR1 SQVTM, CDR2 ANQGSEA. V was pared by 7 bases and J by 7 bases, with 25 bases between. Written as DNA, the CDR3 is TGCAGCGCCAGGGTTGAAGACTATAAGGGGGGTGAAGCTTTCTTT. Translated, it gives CSARVEDYKGGEAFF.

The chain employs TRBV14 and TRBJ2-5, with D possibly matching TRBD2 (6 bases). The germline V and J ends were trimmed by 0 bases and 1 base, with 12 bases remaining between them. CDR3 length equals 16 residues. Germline values: CDR1 SGHDN, CDR2 FVKESK. The CDR3 coding sequence is TGTGCCAGCAGCCAAGAGGAGGGCAGCCCCCAAGAGACCCAGTACTTC. Translation gives CASSQEEGSPQETQYF. The variable domain in full, with the rest retrieved from reference TRBV14 and TRBJ2-5, is EAGVTQFPSHSVIEKGQTVTLRCDPISGHDNLYWYRRVMGKEIKFLLHFVKESKQDESGMPNNRFLAERTGGTYSTLKVQPAELEDSGVYFCASSQEEGSPQETQYFGPGTRLLVL.

This chain connects TRBV19 to TRBJ1-2, with a tentative D call TRBD1 (6 bases). The germline V gene encodes CDR1 LNHDA and CDR2 SQIVND (reference sequence). This CDR3 is built from 15 residues. The V gene lost 5 bases and the J gene lost 1 base, with 14 bases spanning the gap. CDR3 region: CASSDRTALNYGYTF. In DNA form, the CDR3 reads TGTGCCAGTAGTGACCGGACAGCCCTTAACTATGGCTACACCTTC.